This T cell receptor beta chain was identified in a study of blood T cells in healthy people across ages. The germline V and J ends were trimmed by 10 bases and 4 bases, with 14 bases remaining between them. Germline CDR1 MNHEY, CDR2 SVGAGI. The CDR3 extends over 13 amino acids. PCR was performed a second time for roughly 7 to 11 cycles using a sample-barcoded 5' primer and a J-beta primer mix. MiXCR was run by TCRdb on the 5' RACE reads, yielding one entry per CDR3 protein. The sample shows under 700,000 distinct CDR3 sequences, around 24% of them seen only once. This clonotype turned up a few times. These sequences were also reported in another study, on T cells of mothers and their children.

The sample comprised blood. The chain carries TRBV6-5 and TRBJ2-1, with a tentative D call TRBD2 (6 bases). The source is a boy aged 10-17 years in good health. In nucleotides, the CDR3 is TGTGCCACTACGGGACTTTCTTACAATGAGCAGTTCTTC. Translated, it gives CATTGLSYNEQFF.